This TCR beta chain was documented in a study of blood T cell repertoires in COVID-19. Study at large: Acute and convalescent COVID-19 specimens originated in the United States, Italy and Spain. The cDNA or gDNA used as material had been derived from T cells, B-cell-depleted T cells, or PBMCs.

In the source study's methods: The authors estimated nucleated cell counts from reference gene primer amplification. The method was immunoSEQ multiplex PCR; TCRdb's version includes in-frame clones alone and lacks a portion of them. V, J and clone size are taken as reported in that table, and D and trimming were inferred from the DNA itself. The sample lists tens of thousands of clones; around 81% were seen once. The receptor's source is a man aged 55 to 70 with acute or convalescent COVID-19. The sequenced sample consisted of peripheral blood.

The DNA of the CDR3 is TGCGCCAGCAGCCACGCGACTAGCGGGGGGCCCACCGGGGAGCTGTTTTTT. Amino acids: CASSHATSGGPTGELFF. V and J are TRBV4-3 and TRBJ2-2, with 13 positions matching TRBD2. Germline V gene lookup returns CDR1 LGHNA and CDR2 YSLEER. Germline trimming cut 3 bases from V and 4 bases from J; bases unmatched to any gene: 5. There are 17 residues in the CDR3.